Below are 3 T cell receptor beta chains sequenced from a single sample in a study of blood T cell repertoires in COVID-19. The repertoire was sequenced with immunoSEQ multiplex PCR; TCRdb's copy has only in-frame clones and lacks some. Among over 150,000 clones listed, roughly 84% were seen once. Sample: peripheral blood. Receptors originate from a man in his sixties or seventies with active or convalescent COVID-19.

The chain employs TRBV7-3 and TRBJ2-1; tentatively, D is TRBD2 (6 bases). This CDR3 comprises 14 residues. The germline CDR1 and CDR2 sequences are SGHTA and FQGTGA. V shed 1 base and J shed 6 bases, with 10 bases lying between them. The CDR3 sequence: CASSLNPGVNEQFF. For the CDR3, the DNA is TGTGCCAGCAGCTTAAATCCGGGAGTCAATGAGCAGTTCTTC.

J is TRBJ2-7 and V is TRBV7-9; D might be TRBD1 (5 bases). Trimming left V 5 bases short and J 7 bases short, with 21 bases between. The CDR3 sequence is 15 residues long. Germline V gene lookup returns CDR1 SEHNR and CDR2 FQNEAQ (reference sequence). The CDR3 sequence: CASSPARDLIREQYF. CDR3 nucleotide sequence: TGTGCCAGCAGCCCCGCCAGGGATCTAATACGGGAGCAGTACTTC.

V and J are TRBV30 and TRBJ2-7, with a weak D call TRBD2 (5 bases). Germline values: CDR1 GTSNPN, CDR2 SVGIG (reference sequence). This CDR3 is built from 14 residues. V shed 5 bases and J shed 2 bases, with 16 bases lying between them. The CDR3 coding sequence is TGTGCCTGGTCAACCGGGGTAGGGACCTACGAGCAGTACTTC. The encoded protein is CAWSTGVGTYEQYF.